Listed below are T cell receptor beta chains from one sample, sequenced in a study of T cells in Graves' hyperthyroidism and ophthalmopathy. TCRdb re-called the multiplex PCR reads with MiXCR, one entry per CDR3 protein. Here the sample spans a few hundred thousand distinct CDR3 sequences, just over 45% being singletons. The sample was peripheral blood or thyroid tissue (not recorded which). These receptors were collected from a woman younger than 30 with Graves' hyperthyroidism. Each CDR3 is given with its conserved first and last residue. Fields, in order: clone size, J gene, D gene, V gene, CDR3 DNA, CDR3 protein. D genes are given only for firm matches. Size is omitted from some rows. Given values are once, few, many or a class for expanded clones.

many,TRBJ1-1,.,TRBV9,TGTGCCAGCAGAGGGGGTAACACTGAAGCTTTCTTT,CASRGGNTEAFF
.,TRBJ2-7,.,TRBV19,TGTGCCAGCAGCCAAGTGGGGGGAAGGTACGAGCAGTACTTC,CASSQVGGRYEQYF
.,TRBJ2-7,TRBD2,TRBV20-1,TGCAGTGCTAGCGGGAGGGCGAGCTCCTACGAGCAGTACTTC,CSASGRASSYEQYF
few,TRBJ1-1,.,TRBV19,TGTGCCAGTAGGCTGGGGGACATGAACACTGAAGCTTTCTTT,CASRLGDMNTEAFF
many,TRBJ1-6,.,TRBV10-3,TGTGCCATCAGTGAGTCGAAGGTCTGGGTGTCTGGTAATTCACCCCTCCACTTT,CAISESKVWVSGNSPLHF
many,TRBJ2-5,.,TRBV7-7,TGTGCTAGCAGCTTAGGGGACTTCCAAGAGACCCAGTACTTC,CASSLGDFQETQYF
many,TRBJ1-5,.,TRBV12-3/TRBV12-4,TGTGCCAGCAGTCGGACATTTGGTCAGCCCCAGCATTTT,CASSRTFGQPQHF
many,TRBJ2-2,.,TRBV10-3,TGTGCCATCAGCGAAGTGAACACCGGGGAGCTGTTTTTT,CAISEVNTGELFF
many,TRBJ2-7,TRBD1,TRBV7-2,TGTGCCAGCAGGTCGACAGGGAGCTCCTACGAGCAGTACTTC,CASRSTGSSYEQYF
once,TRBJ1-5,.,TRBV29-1,TGCAGCGTTAGGACAGTGACCAATCAGCCCCAGCATTTT,CSVRTVTNQPQHF